The present T cell receptor (beta chain) was sequenced within a study of shared clonotypes between healthy human individuals. The material for each subset, its genomic DNA, was split evenly across several immunoSEQ plates. Measured with immunoSEQ multiplex PCR; TCRdb has only the in-frame clones, and not every one. Here the sample spans under 600,000 clones, around 97% being singletons. The receptor was isolated from a woman aged 25 to 39 in good health. The sequenced sample consisted of naive CD4+ T cells sorted from blood. The subset here: CD45RA+ positively selected.

In nucleotides, the CDR3 is TGTGCCAGCAGGGGCGACGGGGTGCGTGGGGGCGAAAAACTGTTTTTT. Translated: CASRGDGVRGGEKLFF. V usage is TRBV25-1 and J usage is TRBJ1-4; TRBD1 might be the D (6 bases). V was cut by 6 bases and J by 8 bases, with 22 bases left in between. The V gene's germline CDR1 is MGHDK and CDR2 SYGVNS. The CDR3 covers 16 residues.